The sequence of this T cell receptor beta chain was determined in a study of radiotherapy plus CTLA-4 blockade in lung cancer. The CDR3 is 14 amino acids. Per germline, CDR1 MDHEN and CDR2 SYDVKM. With V trimmed by 6 bases and J by 5 bases, 6 bases remained unmatched. Sequencing was performed with immunoSEQ multiplex PCR; in TCRdb, only in-frame clones are kept and a portion is missing. Of more than 55,000 clones in the sample, around 85% were seen once. This clone was found many times. The origin of this receptor is a human donor with non-small cell lung cancer who had a complete response to radiotherapy plus ipilimumab. V usage is TRBV28 and J usage is TRBJ1-2, with 10 positions matching TRBD1. Sequences were derived from peripheral blood, sampled from a patient treated with radiotherapy plus ipilimumab. For the CDR3, the DNA is TGTGCCAGCAGGGTGGGACAGGGGATGTATGGCTACACCTTC. It specifies CASRVGQGMYGYTF.